The next 32 T cell receptor beta chains were all read from a single sample in a study of identical twins. Each CDR3 protein gets one entry after TCRdb re-called the 5' RACE reads with MiXCR. The repertoire has 420,000 or so distinct CDR3 sequences, approximately 17% of them found once; the top ten carry 9.5% to 15%. Specimen: naive T cells sorted from blood. The receptor source for this set is a man aged 45-65 years in good health.

This clonotype was counted only a few times. This sequence joins TRBV4-1 and TRBJ1-4, with 9 bases fitting TRBD1. This CDR3 is built from 15 residues. V shed 3 bases, J shed 4 bases, and the junction held 3 bases outside the gene matches. CDR1 and CDR2 from the germline V gene are MGHRA and YSYEKL. Written as DNA, the CDR3 is TGCGCCAGCAGCCAGGGGGACAGGGATAATGAAAAACTGTTTTTT. This encodes CASSQGDRDNEKLFF.

This clonotype was seen a few times. V gene TRBV6-2 or TRBV6-3 combines with J gene TRBJ2-7, with unresolved D. V was pared by 4 bases and J by 0 bases, with 10 bases between. This CDR3 has 14 residues. CDR1 is MNHEY, CDR2 SVGEGT, per germline. The CDR3: CASSLIPDSYEQYF. CDR3 bases: TGTGCCAGCAGTTTGATTCCAGACTCCTACGAGCAGTACTTC.

The gene calls are TRBV11-1 and TRBJ2-7; D is perhaps TRBD1 or TRBD2 (5 bases each). V was trimmed by 4 bases and J by 3 bases, leaving 13 bases between them. CDR1 SGHAT and CDR2 FQDESV come from the germline V gene (reference sequence). This CDR3 is 14 amino acids long. The CDR3 coding sequence is TGTGCCAGCAGCTACGGGACGGAGATCTACGAGCAGTACTTC. Encoded protein: CASSYGTEIYEQYF.

This chain joins TRBV5-5 and TRBJ2-3; 10 nucleotides match TRBD2. The CDR3 extends over 16 amino acids. The J segment lost 4 bases and the V segment lost 4 bases, leaving 9 bases of the junction unmatched. CDR1 is SGHKS, CDR2 YYEKEE, per germline (reference sequence). CDR3 DNA sequence: TGTGCCAGCAGCGACCCCGGGACTAGCGATGCAGATACGCAGTATTTT. Its translation is CASSDPGTSDADTQYF.

The chain employs TRBV5-1 and TRBJ1-6; 7 bases agree with TRBD1. Germline V gene data show CDR1 as SGHRS and CDR2 as YFSETQ. The CDR3 is made up of 15 amino acids. V gave up 2 bases and J gave up 7 bases; unmatched junction bases: 6. CDR3 in DNA: TGCGCCAGCAGCTTACAGGGACAGCGGAATTCACCCCTCCACTTT. Translated, it gives CASSLQGQRNSPLHF.

This chain joins TRBV2 and TRBJ1-2; 7 bases match TRBD1. Germline lookup yields CDR1 SNHLY and CDR2 FYNNEI. Trimming took 5 bases from V and 8 from J; bases not matched to a gene: 8. This CDR3 is 13 amino acids long. The chain's CDR3 is CASSRDSWSGYTF. The CDR3 coding sequence is TGTGCCAGCAGTCGGGACAGCTGGAGCGGCTACACCTTC. Filled out from reference TRBV2 and TRBJ1-2, the complete variable domain reads EPEVTQTPSHQVTQMGQEVILRCVPISNHLYFYWYRQILGQKVEFLVSFYNNEISEKSEIFDDQFSVERPDGSNFTLKIRSTKLEDSAMYFCASSRDSWSGYTFGSGTRLTVV.

V usage is TRBV19 and J usage is TRBJ1-1; the D gene is possibly TRBD1 (6 bases). The CDR3 has 14 residues. The germline gives CDR1 LNHDA, CDR2 SQIVND (reference sequence). The V end was cut by 6 bases, the J end by 5 bases, with 16 bases between. CDR3 DNA sequence: TGTGCCAGTAGGGTCAGGGGCGGGAAGACTGAAGCTTTCTTT. Its translation is CASRVRGGKTEAFF.

This clonotype came up many times. This chain connects TRBV6-1 to TRBJ1-5, with D unresolved. The CDR3 has 12 residues. Germline V lookup: CDR1 MNHNS, CDR2 SASEGT. V was trimmed by 6 bases and J by 9 bases, leaving 12 bases between them. CDR3 bases: TGTGCCAGCAGGGCCGGGGTTAGGCCCCAGCATTTT. Translating it yields CASRAGVRPQHF.

This rearrangement joins TRBV6-2 or TRBV6-3 to TRBJ2-2; 10 nucleotides agree with TRBD2. V trimming: 7 bases; J trimming: 1 base; junction bases outside the gene matches: 0. This CDR3 region has 14 residues. Germline V lookup: CDR1 MNHEY, CDR2 SVGEGT. In DNA form, the CDR3 reads TGTGCCAGCAAGCGGGGGGGGAACACCGGGGAGCTGTTTTTT. This sequence encodes CASKRGGNTGELFF.

This clonotype was counted between two and nine times. The rearrangement joins TRBV29-1 to TRBJ1-2; 7 bases map to TRBD1. Germline V lookup: CDR1 SQVTM, CDR2 ANQGSEA. Trimming cost V 6 bases and J 2 bases; bases outside gene matches: 6. This CDR3 contains 13 residues. The CDR3 spells CSVETGLNYGYTF. DNA for the CDR3: TGCAGCGTCGAGACAGGGCTGAACTATGGCTACACCTTC.

Only a few counts were recorded for this clonotype. CDR3 loop: CSAKHSGGARGELFF. CDR3 coding DNA: TGCAGTGCAAAACATAGCGGGGGGGCTCGAGGGGAGCTGTTTTTT. The chain recombines TRBV20-1 with TRBJ2-2; 11 bases fit TRBD2. V shed 6 bases and J 8 bases; nucleotides not matched to a gene: 11. CDR1 DFQATT and CDR2 SNEGSKA come from the germline V gene (reference sequence). The CDR3 runs to 15 residues.

This clonotype was picked up a small number of times. The rearrangement links TRBV24-1 to TRBJ2-5; D is perhaps TRBD1 or TRBD2 (7 bases each). The ends were cut back, 4 bases at V and 2 bases at J, with 19 bases in the middle. The CDR3 length is 17 residues. Germline CDR1 and CDR2: KGHDR and SFDVKD. The DNA of the CDR3 is TGTGCCACCAGTGAGATCGAACAGGGGAGGGGACAAGAGACCCAGTACTTC. This encodes CATSEIEQGRGQETQYF.

The rearrangement uses TRBV7-9 and TRBJ2-5, with D possibly being TRBD2 (5 bases). Germline V gene lookup returns CDR1 SEHNR and CDR2 FQNEAQ (reference sequence). The V end was cut by 2 bases, the J end by 4 bases, with 17 bases between. The CDR3 is made up of 16 amino acids. For the CDR3, the DNA is TGTGCCAGCAGCTTATTAGCGCAGGCAGGAGTAGAGACCCAGTACTTC. Residues: CASSLLAQAGVETQYF.

Ten or more counts support this clonotype. V gene TRBV20-1 combines with J gene TRBJ2-1, with TRBD2 matching 11 bases. Germline loops: CDR1 DFQATT, CDR2 SNEGSKA (reference sequence). The CDR3 extends over 15 amino acids. V gave up 3 bases and J gave up 7 bases; unmatched junction bases: 8. CDR3 in DNA: TGCAGTGCTAGCCCAGGGACTAGCGGAGGAAATGAGCAGTTCTTC. This translates into CSASPGTSGGNEQFF.

This clonotype turned up a few times. The chain is built from TRBV2 and TRBJ2-7; D is uncertain. The germline gives CDR1 SNHLY, CDR2 FYNNEI. V was trimmed by 6 bases and J by 5 bases, leaving 20 bases between them. This CDR3 region has 15 residues. The CDR3 sequence: CASSLISRSLHEQYF. The CDR3 DNA reads TGTGCCAGCAGCCTAATTAGCAGGAGTCTCCACGAGCAGTACTTC.

This clonotype was counted ten times or more. This chain links TRBV4-3 with TRBJ2-2; tentatively, D is TRBD1 (6 bases). Germline V CDR1 and CDR2: LGHNA, YSLEER. The CDR3 extends over 17 amino acids. The germline V and J ends were trimmed by 0 bases and 0 bases, with 11 bases remaining between them. The CDR3 region has the DNA TGCGCCAGCAGCCAAGAAGGAGCAGGGGCGAACACCGGGGAGCTGTTTTTT. It codes for CASSQEGAGANTGELFF.

V usage is TRBV15 and J usage is TRBJ2-7; maybe TRBD1 (6 bases). Trimming left V 1 base short and J 4 bases short, with 8 bases between. CDR1 is LNHNV, CDR2 YYDKDF, per germline (reference sequence). This CDR3 comprises 13 residues. CDR3 sequence: CATSRAGTYEQYF. The CDR3 coding sequence is TGTGCCACCAGCAGAGCAGGGACATACGAGCAGTACTTC.

V is TRBV6-6 and J is TRBJ1-6; D gene unclear. The V end was cut by 6 bases, the J end by 14 bases, with 11 bases between. This CDR3 has 11 amino acids. From germline, CDR1 is MNHNY and CDR2 SVGAGI (reference sequence). The CDR3 DNA follows: TGTGCCAGCAGCCGGCAGATCACCCTCCACTTT. As protein: CASSRQITLHF.

This clonotype appeared many times. J is TRBJ2-5 and V is TRBV28; 7 positions match TRBD2. The CDR3 totals 15 residues. The germline V gene has CDR1 MDHEN and CDR2 SYDVKM. Trimming took 5 bases from V and 6 from J; bases not matched to a gene: 12. CDR3 region: CASSPVGGSVKTQYF. As DNA, the CDR3 is TGTGCCAGCAGTCCCGTGGGCGGGAGCGTCAAGACCCAGTACTTC.

This chain joins TRBV25-1 and TRBJ2-2; the match to TRBD1 covers 7 bases. V was clipped by 3 bases and J by 3 bases; unmatched bases: 4. This CDR3 comprises 15 residues. Germline CDR1 and CDR2: MGHDK and SYGVNS. CDR3 in DNA: TGTGCCAGCAGTGACTTGGGACAGCACACCGGGGAGCTGTTTTTT. Its protein product is CASSDLGQHTGELFF.

V gene TRBV12-3 or TRBV12-4 combines with J gene TRBJ1-2; 12 bases map to TRBD1. This CDR3 contains 15 residues. Germline trimming cut 6 bases from V and 8 bases from J; bases unmatched to any gene: 10. The CDR3 is CASSRPGQGARGYTF. CDR3 nucleotides: TGTGCCAGCAGCCGGCCGGGACAGGGGGCGCGGGGCTACACCTTC.

The chain uses TRBV7-2 and TRBJ1-1, with a tentative D call TRBD1 (6 bases). Trimming removed 3 bases at V and 1 base at J, with 12 bases between. CDR3 size: 15 residues. Germline V gene lookup returns CDR1 SGHTA and CDR2 FQGNSA. The CDR3 is CASSFGTTANTEAFF. CDR3 DNA: TGTGCCAGCAGCTTTGGGACAACGGCGAACACTGAAGCTTTCTTT. The full variable domain, its missing parts supplied by reference TRBV7-2 and TRBJ1-1, is GAGVSQSPSNKVTEKGKDVELRCDPISGHTALYWYRQSLGQGLEFLIYFQGNSAPDKSGLPSDRFSAERTGGSVSTLTIQRTQQEDSAVYLCASSFGTTANTEAFFGQGTRLTVV.

Concerning this clonotype: A read error may produce the germline difference seen at one junction end. This chain uses TRBV20-1 with TRBJ2-7; D gene unclear. The CDR3 is made up of 13 amino acids. The germline V gene has CDR1 DFQATT and CDR2 SNEGSKA (reference sequence). CDR3 sequence: CSATFVPSYKQYF. The CDR3 coding sequence is TGCAGTGCTACCTTTGTGCCCTCCTACAAGCAGTACTTC.

This rearrangement joins TRBV6-5 to TRBJ2-7, with 13 bases identical to TRBD2. The CDR3 is made up of 14 amino acids. Germline loops: CDR1 MNHEY, CDR2 SVGAGI. V lost 4 bases, J lost 6 bases, and 3 bases stayed unmatched. In DNA form, the CDR3 reads TGTGCCAGCAGTTGGACTAGCGGGAGTCGCGAGCAGTACTTC. Its protein is CASSWTSGSREQYF.

This clonotype was observed a handful of times. J is TRBJ1-5 and V is TRBV7-2; D remains unclear. The CDR3 extends over 15 amino acids. Deletions cut 5 bases from V and 2 bases from J, with 13 bases between. Germline V CDR1 and CDR2: SGHTA, FQGNSA. In DNA form, the CDR3 reads TGTGCCAGCAGCGCGTATTATAATGGCAATCAGCCCCAGCATTTT. Translated: CASSAYYNGNQPQHF.

In this sample, this clonotype turned up a few times. The chain carries TRBV11-2 and TRBJ1-1; 9 nucleotides match TRBD1. Germline CDR1 and CDR2: SGHAT and FQNNGV. The V gene end was trimmed by 4 bases and the J gene end by 5 bases; junction bases not matched to a gene: 5. The CDR3 spans 14 residues. CDR3 bases: TGTGCCAGCAGCTGGGACAGGGTAGGGACTGAAGCTTTCTTT. Encoded protein: CASSWDRVGTEAFF.

This clonotype was seen many times. CDR3 nucleotides: TGTGCCAGCAGCCAAGGGCGTATAGGTCCTTGGGAGCAGTACTTC. As protein: CASSQGRIGPWEQYF. The V and J genes are TRBV3-1 and TRBJ2-7; D ambiguous. Trimming shortened V by 1 base and J by 7 bases, and 17 bases separated the two germline ends. Per the germline V gene, CDR1 is LGHDT and CDR2 is YNNKEL (reference sequence). The CDR3 loop spans 15 amino acids.

The CDR3 spells CASSVVGTRGNEQFF. The CDR3 DNA sequence: TGTGCCAGCAGCGTAGTCGGTACTCGGGGCAATGAGCAGTTCTTC. The chain recombines TRBV9 with TRBJ2-1, with a tentative D call TRBD2 (5 bases). Looked up from germline, CDR1 is SGDLS and CDR2 is YYNGEE. This CDR3 comprises 15 residues. Trimming stripped 0 bases from V and 6 bases from J, with 13 bases between.

The rearrangement links TRBV7-2 to TRBJ2-7; D is unclear. The V end was cut by 2 bases, the J end by 6 bases, with 17 bases between. This CDR3 has 15 residues. CDR1 SGHTA and CDR2 FQGNSA come from the germline V gene. The CDR3 loop reads CASSLRFTATGEQYF. The CDR3 DNA sequence: TGTGCCAGCAGCTTAAGGTTTACGGCAACCGGCGAGCAGTACTTC.

The sample holds a few counts of this clonotype. The CDR3 coding sequence is TGTGCCAGCAGTTACTCCTGGCGGGAGGCCAAGCAGTACTTC. Protein sequence: CASSYSWREAKQYF. The V gene is TRBV6-5, the J gene TRBJ2-7, with TRBD2 identical over 8 bases. After removal of 0 bases from V and 8 bases from J, the junction contained 6 bases not matched to a gene. CDR3 length: 14 residues. The V gene's germline CDR1 is MNHEY and CDR2 SVGAGI.

This clonotype was detected only a few times. The chain links TRBV12-3 or TRBV12-4 to TRBJ2-3; possible D gene TRBD1, 5 bases. The V end lost 4 bases, the J end lost 0 bases, and 8 bases lay between the germline ends. This CDR3 contains 14 residues. The CDR3 nucleotides read TGTGCCAGCAGTTGGGCAGGGAGCACAGATACGCAGTATTTT. Protein sequence: CASSWAGSTDTQYF.

This clonotype was seen a few times. This chain connects TRBV20-1 to TRBJ2-2; 7 nucleotides agree with TRBD1. Germline CDR1 is DFQATT and CDR2 is SNEGSKA (reference sequence). The CDR3 extends over 14 amino acids. Unmatched junction bases numbered 3, after V lost 4 bases and J lost 1 base. The chain's CDR3 is CSAIRQGNTGELFF. The CDR3 DNA sequence: TGCAGTGCTATCCGACAGGGGAACACCGGGGAGCTGTTTTTT.